This TCR beta chain was retrieved from a study of T cell responses to AZD1222 COVID-19 vaccine. Overall study results and limits: Females outnumbered males among donors, who were mostly white British; clonal diversity was possibly underestimated. CD4 TCRs linked to vaccination spanned spike, dominating at 160-218 and 743-854.

Notes on this clone: Antigen specificity is unknown.

Using immunoSEQ multiplex PCR, the repertoire was profiled, and TCRdb retains in-frame clones only, with some absent. The table lists approximately 88,000 clones, approximately 91% of them singletons. Material: peripheral blood, obtained 28 days after the second AZD1222 dose. This sequence originates from an adult who received the AZD1222 COVID-19 vaccine.

For the CDR3, the DNA is TGTGCCAGCAGCCCCCAACGACAGGGATCCTATGGCTACACCTTC. It yields the protein CASSPQRQGSYGYTF. This chain connects TRBV5-4 to TRBJ1-2, with TRBD1 identical over 7 bases. Germline V gene lookup returns CDR1 SGHNT and CDR2 YYREEE (reference sequence). V dropped 4 bases and J dropped 4; count of bases not matched to a gene: 10. CDR3 length: 15 residues.